The 4 T cell receptor beta chains below all came from one sample that was sequenced in a study of blood T cell repertoires in COVID-19 (dated by TCRdb to the early 2020s). The library came from the immunoSEQ multiplex PCR assay. The source is immuneACCESS, and TCRdb retained only in-frame sequences with V and J called. Part of the clones is not carried over; for the studies checked, unresolved V genes explain less than half of this, and the remainder is unexplained. The sample table lists around 130,000 clones, approximately 90% of them with a count of one. The ten largest account for more than 15% of the sample. The sample consisted of peripheral blood. These TCRs come from a man over 45 with active or convalescent COVID-19.

The J gene is TRBJ2-5, the V gene TRBV12-5, with 12 bases aligning to TRBD1. This CDR3 region has 15 residues. Per germline, CDR1 LGHNT and CDR2 FRNRAP. V shed 5 bases and J 5 bases; nucleotides not matched to a gene: 6. CDR3 nucleotides: TGTGCTAGTGGTCGTGGGACAGGGGGCGGGGAGACCCAGTACTTC. Translation: CASGRGTGGGETQYF.

The rearrangement uses TRBV5-1 and TRBJ2-1; TRBD2 is a possible D gene (6 bases). Germline lookup yields CDR1 SGHRS and CDR2 YFSETQ. This CDR3 comprises 13 residues. V was pared by 1 base and J by 10 bases, with 12 bases between. CDR3 coding DNA: TGCGCCAGCAGCTTGTCGCGGGACCGGGAGCAGTTCTTC. Translating it yields CASSLSRDREQFF. Based on the CDR3 plus reference TRBV5-1 and TRBJ2-1, the full variable domain is KAGVTQTPRYLIKTRGQQVTLSCSPISGHRSVSWYQQTPGQGLQFLFEYFSETQRNKGNFPGRFSGRQFSNSRSEMNVSTLELGDSALYLCASSLSRDREQFFGPGTRLTVL.

The chain links TRBV5-1 to TRBJ2-7; maybe TRBD1 (6 bases). This CDR3 is 14 amino acids long. Germline V lookup: CDR1 SGHRS, CDR2 YFSETQ. Trimming left V 1 base short and J 4 bases short, with 12 bases between. CDR3 bases: TGCGCCAGCAGCTTGAGACAGGTCGGTTACGAGCAGTACTTC. Its protein is CASSLRQVGYEQYF.

V gene TRBV2 combines with J gene TRBJ1-1; TRBD1 aligns across 7 bases. The trim removed 7 bases at V and 1 base at J, leaving 12 bases unmatched. Germline loops: CDR1 SNHLY, CDR2 FYNNEI. CDR3 length equals 16 residues. In DNA, the CDR3 is TGTGCCAGCACCACGTTAAGGGGGCTGGAGAACACTGAAGCTTTCTTT. It is translated as CASTTLRGLENTEAFF.